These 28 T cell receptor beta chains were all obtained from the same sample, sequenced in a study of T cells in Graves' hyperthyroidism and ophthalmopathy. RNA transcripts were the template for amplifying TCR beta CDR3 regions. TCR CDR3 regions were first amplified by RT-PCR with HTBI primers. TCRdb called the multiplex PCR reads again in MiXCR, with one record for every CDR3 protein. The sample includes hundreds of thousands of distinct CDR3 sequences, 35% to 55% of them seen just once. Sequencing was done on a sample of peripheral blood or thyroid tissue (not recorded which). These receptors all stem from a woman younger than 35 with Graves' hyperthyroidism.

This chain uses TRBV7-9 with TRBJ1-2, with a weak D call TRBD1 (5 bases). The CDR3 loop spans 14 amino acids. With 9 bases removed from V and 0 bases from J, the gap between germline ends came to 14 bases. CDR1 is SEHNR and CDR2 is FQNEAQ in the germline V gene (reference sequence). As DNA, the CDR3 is TGTGCCAGTACCTCGGCAGGGACTAACTATGGCTACACCTTC. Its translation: CASTSAGTNYGYTF.

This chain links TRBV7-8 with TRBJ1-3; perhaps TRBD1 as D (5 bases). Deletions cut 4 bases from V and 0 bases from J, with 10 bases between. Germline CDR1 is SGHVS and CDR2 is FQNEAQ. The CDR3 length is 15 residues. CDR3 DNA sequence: TGTGCCAGCAGCTACGACAGTTTCTCTGGAAACACCATATATTTT. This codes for CASSYDSFSGNTIYF.

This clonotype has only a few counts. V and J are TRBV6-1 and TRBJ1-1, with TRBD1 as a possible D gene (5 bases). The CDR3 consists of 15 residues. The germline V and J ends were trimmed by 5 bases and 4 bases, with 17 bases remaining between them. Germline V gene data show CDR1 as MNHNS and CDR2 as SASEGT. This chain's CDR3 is CASSYRGTGGTEAFF. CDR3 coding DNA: TGTGCCAGCAGTTACCGGGGGACGGGAGGCACTGAAGCTTTCTTT.

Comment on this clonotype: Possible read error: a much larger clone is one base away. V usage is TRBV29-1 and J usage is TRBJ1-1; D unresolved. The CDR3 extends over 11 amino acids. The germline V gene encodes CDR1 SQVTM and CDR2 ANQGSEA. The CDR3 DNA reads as TGCAGCTGGTTTGAGAACACTGAAGCTCTCTTT. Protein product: CSWFENTEALF.

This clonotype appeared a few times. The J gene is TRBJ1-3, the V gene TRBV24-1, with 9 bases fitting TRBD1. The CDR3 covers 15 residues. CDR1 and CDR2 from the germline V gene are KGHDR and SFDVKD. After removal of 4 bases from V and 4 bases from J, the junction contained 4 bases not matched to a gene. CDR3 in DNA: TGTGCCACCAGTGAGGGGACAGGGTCAGGAAACACCATATATTTT. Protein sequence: CATSEGTGSGNTIYF.

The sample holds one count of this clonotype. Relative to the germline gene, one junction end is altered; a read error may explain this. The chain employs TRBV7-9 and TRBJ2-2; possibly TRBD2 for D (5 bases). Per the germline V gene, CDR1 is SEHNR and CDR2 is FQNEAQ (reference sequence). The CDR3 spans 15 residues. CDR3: CASSWTGENTGELFF. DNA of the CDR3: TGCGCCAGCAGCTGGACTGGCGAGAACACCGGGGAGCTGTTTTTT.

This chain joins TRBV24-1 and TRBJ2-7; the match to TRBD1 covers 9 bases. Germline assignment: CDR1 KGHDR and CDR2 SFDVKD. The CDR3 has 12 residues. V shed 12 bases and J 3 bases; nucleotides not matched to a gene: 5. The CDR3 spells CAPGQGHYEQYF. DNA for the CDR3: TGTGCCCCGGGACAGGGCCACTACGAGCAGTACTTC.

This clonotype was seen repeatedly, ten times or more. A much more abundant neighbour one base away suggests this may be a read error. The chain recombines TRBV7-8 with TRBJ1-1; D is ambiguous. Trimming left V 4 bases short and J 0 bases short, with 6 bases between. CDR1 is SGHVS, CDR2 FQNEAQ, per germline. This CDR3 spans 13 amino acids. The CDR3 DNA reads TGTGCCAGCAGCTCACAGATGAACACTGAAGCTTTCTTT. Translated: CASSSQMNTEAFF.

DNA for the CDR3: TGTGCCAGCAGTGCTAGAATGGGCAGCTATGGCTACACCTTC. This sequence encodes CASSARMGSYGYTF. The V call is TRBV25-1, the J call TRBJ1-2; D remains unclear. The CDR3 has 14 residues. Per the germline V gene, CDR1 is MGHDK and CDR2 is SYGVNS. Deletions cut 4 bases from V and 4 bases from J, with 13 bases between.

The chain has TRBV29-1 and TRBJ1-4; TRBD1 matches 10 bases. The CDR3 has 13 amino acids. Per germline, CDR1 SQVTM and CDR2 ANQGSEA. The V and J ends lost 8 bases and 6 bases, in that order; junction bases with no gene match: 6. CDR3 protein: CSILTGGDEKLFF. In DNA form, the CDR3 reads TGCAGCATCCTGACAGGGGGCGATGAAAAACTGTTTTTT. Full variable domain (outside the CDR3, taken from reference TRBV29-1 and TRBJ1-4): SAVISQKPSRDICQRGTSLTIQCQVDSQVTMMFWYRQQPGQSLTLIATANQGSEATYESGFVIDKFPISRPNLTFSTLTVSNMSPEDSSIYLCSILTGGDEKLFFGSGTQLSVL.

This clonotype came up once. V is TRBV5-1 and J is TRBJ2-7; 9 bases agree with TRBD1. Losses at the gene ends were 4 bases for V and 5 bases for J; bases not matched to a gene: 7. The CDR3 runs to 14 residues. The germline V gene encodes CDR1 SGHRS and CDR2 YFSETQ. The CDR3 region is CASSRGTGIHEQYF. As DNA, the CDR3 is TGCGCCAGCAGCCGAGGGACAGGGATCCACGAGCAGTACTTC.

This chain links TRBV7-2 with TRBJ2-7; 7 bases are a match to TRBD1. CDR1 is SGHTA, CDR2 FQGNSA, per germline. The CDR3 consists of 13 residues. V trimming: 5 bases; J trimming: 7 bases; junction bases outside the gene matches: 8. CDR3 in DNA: TGTGCCAGCAGCAATGACAGGGCCTGGGAGCAGTACTTC. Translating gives CASSNDRAWEQYF.

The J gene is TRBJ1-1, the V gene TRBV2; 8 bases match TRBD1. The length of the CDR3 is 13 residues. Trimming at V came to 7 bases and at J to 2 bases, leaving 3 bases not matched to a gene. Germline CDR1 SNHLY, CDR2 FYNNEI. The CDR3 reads CASIDRGNTEAFF. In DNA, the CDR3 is TGTGCCAGCATCGACAGGGGAAACACTGAAGCTTTCTTT.

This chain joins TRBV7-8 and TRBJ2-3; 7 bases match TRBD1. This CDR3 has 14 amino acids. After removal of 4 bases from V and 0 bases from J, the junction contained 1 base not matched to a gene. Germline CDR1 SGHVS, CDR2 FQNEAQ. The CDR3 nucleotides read TGTGCCAGCAGCTCGACAGGGAGCACAGATACGCAGTATTTT. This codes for CASSSTGSTDTQYF.

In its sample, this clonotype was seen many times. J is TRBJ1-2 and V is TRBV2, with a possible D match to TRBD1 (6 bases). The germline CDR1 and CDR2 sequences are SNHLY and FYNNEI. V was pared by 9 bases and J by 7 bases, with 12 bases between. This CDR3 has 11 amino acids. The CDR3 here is CAREDSGGYTF. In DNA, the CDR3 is TGTGCCAGAGAGGACAGTGGTGGCTACACCTTC.

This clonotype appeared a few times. This chain's CDR3 is CASWGSNEKLFF. The DNA for the CDR3 is TGTGCCAGTTGGGGGTCTAATGAAAAACTGTTTTTT. This chain links TRBV19 with TRBJ1-4; D is possibly TRBD1 (5 bases). V gave up 8 bases and J gave up 3 bases, with 7 bases separating them. CDR1 and CDR2 (germline): LNHDA, SQIVND (reference sequence). CDR3 size: 12 residues.

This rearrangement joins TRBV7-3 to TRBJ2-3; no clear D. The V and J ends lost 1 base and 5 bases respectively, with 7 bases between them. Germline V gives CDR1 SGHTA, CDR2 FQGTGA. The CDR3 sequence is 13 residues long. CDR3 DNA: TGTGCCAGCAGCTTAATCCTTAGAGATACGCAGTATTTT. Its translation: CASSLILRDTQYF. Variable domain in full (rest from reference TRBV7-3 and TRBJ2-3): GAGVSQTPSNKVTEKGKYVELRCDPISGHTALYWYRQSLGQGPEFLIYFQGTGAADDSGLPNDRFFAVRPEGSVSTLKIQRTERGDSAVYLCASSLILRDTQYFGPGTRLTVL.

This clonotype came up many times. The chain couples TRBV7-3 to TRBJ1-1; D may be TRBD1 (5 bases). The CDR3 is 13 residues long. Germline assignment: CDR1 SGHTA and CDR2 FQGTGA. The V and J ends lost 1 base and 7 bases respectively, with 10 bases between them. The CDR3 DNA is TGTGCCAGCAGCTTAATCGGGGCTGATGAAGCTTTCTTT. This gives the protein CASSLIGADEAFF.

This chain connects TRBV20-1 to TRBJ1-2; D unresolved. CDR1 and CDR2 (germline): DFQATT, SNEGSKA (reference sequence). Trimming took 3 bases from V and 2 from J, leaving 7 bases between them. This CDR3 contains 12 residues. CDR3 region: CSARIPNYGYTF. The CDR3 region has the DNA TGCAGTGCTAGGATCCCCAACTATGGCTACACCTTC.

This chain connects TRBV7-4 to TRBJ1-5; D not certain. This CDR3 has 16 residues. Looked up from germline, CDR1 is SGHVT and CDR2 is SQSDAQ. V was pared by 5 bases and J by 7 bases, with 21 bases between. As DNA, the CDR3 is TGTGCCAGCAGCCCCTCGGCCGGACGGGGAAACCAGCCCCAGCATTTT. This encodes CASSPSAGRGNQPQHF.

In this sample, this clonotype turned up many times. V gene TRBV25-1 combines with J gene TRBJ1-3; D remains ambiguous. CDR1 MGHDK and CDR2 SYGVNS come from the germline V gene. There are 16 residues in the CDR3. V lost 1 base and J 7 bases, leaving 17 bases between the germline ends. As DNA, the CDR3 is TGTGCCAGCAGTGAATCACGCCCAACTGATTGGAACACCATATATTTT. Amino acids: CASSESRPTDWNTIYF.

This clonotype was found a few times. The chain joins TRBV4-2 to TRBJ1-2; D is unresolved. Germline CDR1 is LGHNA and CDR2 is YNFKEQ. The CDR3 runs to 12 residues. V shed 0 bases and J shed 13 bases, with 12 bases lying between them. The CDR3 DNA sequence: TGTGCCAGCAGCCAAGATATCGGCGATGGCACCTTC. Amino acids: CASSQDIGDGTF.

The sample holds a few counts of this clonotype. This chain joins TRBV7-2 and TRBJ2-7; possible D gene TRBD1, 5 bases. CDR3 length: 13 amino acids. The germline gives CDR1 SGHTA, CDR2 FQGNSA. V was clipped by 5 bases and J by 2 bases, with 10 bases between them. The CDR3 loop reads CASSPRGTYEQYF. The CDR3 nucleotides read TGTGCCAGCAGCCCAAGGGGTACCTACGAGCAGTACTTC.

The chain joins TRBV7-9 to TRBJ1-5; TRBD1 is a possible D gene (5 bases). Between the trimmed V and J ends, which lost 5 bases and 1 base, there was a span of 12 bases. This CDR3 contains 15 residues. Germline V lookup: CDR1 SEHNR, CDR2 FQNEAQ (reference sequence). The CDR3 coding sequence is TGTGCCAGCAGCACCGGGACGGCGAGCAATCAGCCCCAGCATTTT. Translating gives CASSTGTASNQPQHF.

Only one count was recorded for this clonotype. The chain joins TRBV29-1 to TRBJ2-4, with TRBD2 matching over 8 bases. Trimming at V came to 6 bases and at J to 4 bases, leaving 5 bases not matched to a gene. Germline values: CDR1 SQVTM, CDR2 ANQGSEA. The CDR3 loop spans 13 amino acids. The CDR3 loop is CSVGASGKNIQYF. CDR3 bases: TGCAGCGTGGGGGCTAGCGGGAAAAACATTCAGTACTTC.

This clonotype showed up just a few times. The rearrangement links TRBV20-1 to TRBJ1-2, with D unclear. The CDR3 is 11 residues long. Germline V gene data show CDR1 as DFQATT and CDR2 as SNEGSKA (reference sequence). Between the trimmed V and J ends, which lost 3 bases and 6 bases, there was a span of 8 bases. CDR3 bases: TGCAGTGCTAGGGCTGTTAATGGCTACACCTTC. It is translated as CSARAVNGYTF.

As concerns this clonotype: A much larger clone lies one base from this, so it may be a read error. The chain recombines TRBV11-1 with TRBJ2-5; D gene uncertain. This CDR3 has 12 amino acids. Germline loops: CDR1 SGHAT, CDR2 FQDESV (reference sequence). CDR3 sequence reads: CASSPSPEAQYF. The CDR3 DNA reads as TGTGCCAGCAGCCCCTCGCCAGAGGCCCAGTACTTC.

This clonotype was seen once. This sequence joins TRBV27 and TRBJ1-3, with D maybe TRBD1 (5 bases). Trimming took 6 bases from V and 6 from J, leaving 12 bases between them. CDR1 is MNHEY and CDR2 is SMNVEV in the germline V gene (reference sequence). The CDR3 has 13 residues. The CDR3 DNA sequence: TGTGCCAGCAGCGCCGCCAGGGTAAACACCATATATTTT. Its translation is CASSAARVNTIYF.